The 12 T cell receptor beta chains below come from one sample, sequenced in a study of blood T cell repertoires in COVID-19. The protocol was immunoSEQ multiplex PCR, while the TCRdb copy is restricted to in-frame clones and leaves out a portion. The top ten hold 4.9% of the sample, which has some 260,000 clones, 82% seen once. The sequencing sample was made of peripheral blood. These receptors were obtained from a woman older than 75 with active or convalescent COVID-19.

The gene calls are TRBV7-9 and TRBJ1-1; D unclear. Deletions cut 7 bases from V and 5 bases from J, with 14 bases between. The germline CDR1 and CDR2 sequences are SEHNR and FQNEAQ (reference sequence). This CDR3 contains 13 residues. CDR3 sequence (DNA): TGTGCCAGCACGCTATCCGGGGTGACTGAAGCTTTCTTT. Translated: CASTLSGVTEAFF. The variable domain in full, with the rest retrieved from reference TRBV7-9 and TRBJ1-1, is DTGVSQNPRHKITKRGQNVTFRCDPISEHNRLYWYRQTLGQGPEFLTYFQNEAQLEKSRLLSDRFSAERPKGSFSTLEIQRTEQGDSAMYLCASTLSGVTEAFFGQGTRLTVV.

The chain couples TRBV2 to TRBJ2-5, with 7 positions matching TRBD1. V was clipped by 4 bases and J by 6 bases; unmatched bases: 5. The CDR3 has 13 residues. Germline V gives CDR1 SNHLY, CDR2 FYNNEI. The CDR3 here is CASSGQGKKTQYF. CDR3 nucleotides: TGTGCCAGCAGTGGACAGGGTAAAAAGACCCAGTACTTC. Full variable domain (missing parts from reference TRBV2 and TRBJ2-5): EPEVTQTPSHQVTQMGQEVILRCVPISNHLYFYWYRQILGQKVEFLVSFYNNEISEKSEIFDDQFSVERPDGSNFTLKIRSTKLEDSAMYFCASSGQGKKTQYFGPGTRLLVL.

The chain links TRBV24-1 to TRBJ2-1; the match to TRBD1 covers 8 bases. The germline V gene encodes CDR1 KGHDR and CDR2 SFDVKD. J gave up 5 bases and V 4 bases, and 6 bases lay outside the gene matches. This CDR3 contains 15 residues. This CDR3 is CATSDPGQVDNEQFF. In DNA form, the CDR3 reads TGTGCCACCAGTGACCCGGGACAGGTAGACAATGAGCAGTTCTTC.

The chain uses TRBV6-5 and TRBJ1-2; weak D call: TRBD1 (6 bases). CDR1 is MNHEY and CDR2 is SVGAGI in the germline V gene. There are 13 residues in the CDR3. The ends were cut back, 7 bases at V and 8 bases at J, with 17 bases in the middle. The CDR3 coding sequence is TGTGCCAGCAACGAAGGGGGGGCGAGAGGCTACACCTTC. Its translation is CASNEGGARGYTF.

This chain joins TRBV29-1 and TRBJ1-1, with TRBD1 identical over 9 bases. Germline CDR1 and CDR2: SQVTM and ANQGSEA. Unmatched junction bases numbered 8, after V lost 6 bases and J lost 0 bases. The CDR3 loop spans 15 amino acids. CDR3: CSVPPGQGLNTEAFF. In nucleotides, the CDR3 is TGCAGCGTCCCCCCGGGACAGGGACTGAACACTGAAGCTTTCTTT.

The chain is built from TRBV3-1 (or the pseudogene TRBV3-2) and TRBJ2-5; TRBD2 aligns across 9 bases. The CDR3 contains 15 residues. In germline, CDR1 is LGHDT, CDR2 YNNKEL (reference sequence). After removal of 5 bases from V and 5 bases from J, the junction contained 9 bases not matched to a gene. The CDR3 sequence is CASSTQSGGKETQYF. The CDR3 DNA sequence: TGTGCCAGCAGCACCCAAAGCGGGGGGAAGGAGACCCAGTACTTC.

The chain links TRBV28 to TRBJ2-1; D is ambiguous. The CDR3 covers 14 residues. V lost 6 bases, J lost 6 bases, and 15 bases lay in between. In germline, CDR1 is MDHEN, CDR2 SYDVKM. Here the CDR3 DNA reads TGTGCCAGCAGGTTGTCACCGCCCAGCAATGAGCAGTTCTTC. Encoded protein: CASRLSPPSNEQFF.

J is TRBJ1-2 and V is TRBV10-3, with TRBD1 identical over 7 bases. V lost 2 bases and J lost 8; bases outside the gene matches: 17. The CDR3 extends over 17 amino acids. Looked up from germline, CDR1 is ENHRY and CDR2 is SYGVKD. The CDR3 region has the DNA TGTGCCATCAGTGAGAGTGGGAATAGGGGGCGCCTCGCGGGCTACACCTTC. Its protein product is CAISESGNRGRLAGYTF.

The chain couples TRBV7-8 to TRBJ1-6; TRBD1 aligns across 8 bases. Germline CDR1 SGHVS, CDR2 FQNEAQ. The length of the CDR3 is 16 residues. The J segment lost 6 bases and the V segment lost 5 bases, leaving 9 bases of the junction unmatched. The CDR3 sequence: CASSLRRTGSNSPLHF. The CDR3 nucleotides read TGTGCCAGCAGCCTTCGACGGACAGGGTCTAATTCACCCCTCCACTTT.

The chain has TRBV29-1 and TRBJ1-1; perhaps TRBD1 as D (5 bases). Germline V gene data show CDR1 as SQVTM and CDR2 as ANQGSEA. V shed 3 bases and J shed 0 bases, with 8 bases lying between them. This CDR3 has 13 residues. The CDR3 bases are TGCAGCGTTGATGACAGATTGAACACTGAAGCTTTCTTT. Translating gives CSVDDRLNTEAFF.

V is TRBV7-8 and J is TRBJ2-7, with TRBD2 as a possible D gene (5 bases). Trimming cost V 2 bases and J 3 bases, with 14 bases left between them. Germline V gene sequence: CDR1 SGHVS, CDR2 FQNEAQ. The length of the CDR3 is 15 residues. CDR3: CASSLTGSTLYEQYF. The CDR3 bases are TGTGCCAGCAGCTTAACGGGGAGTACCCTCTACGAGCAGTACTTC.

This chain links TRBV5-4 with TRBJ1-2, with 8 bases matching TRBD1. CDR3 size: 14 residues. The germline V gene has CDR1 SGHNT and CDR2 YYREEE (reference sequence). V lost 4 bases to trimming and J lost 7 bases; unmatched junction nucleotides: 9. CDR3 residues: CASSMHGTGLGYTF. The CDR3 DNA sequence: TGTGCCAGCAGCATGCACGGGACAGGCCTTGGCTACACCTTC.